This TCR beta chain was identified in a study of T-cell memory formation after mild COVID-19. Looking at the study overall: The study found TCR clusters largely donor specific. The study's findings and limits: CD4+ clones that contracted lay mainly in CM and EM; CD8+ ones lay in EMRA. Unconfirmed was the SARS-CoV-2 specificity of second-wave clones that peaked on day 37.

Constant-segment primers served in 5'RACE that generated TCR alpha and TCR beta cDNA libraries bearing sample barcodes and UMIs. In TCRdb, the 5' RACE reads were re-called with MiXCR into one record per CDR3 protein. The data show more than 350,000 distinct CDR3 sequences, approximately 15% seen once. This clonotype was seen repeatedly, ten times or more. Antigen unknown. The CDR3 is 17 residues long. Germline V lookup: CDR1 SGHNT, CDR2 YYREEE (reference sequence). V lost 0 bases, J lost 4 bases, and 17 bases lay in between. The specimen sequenced was PBMCs or a T cell subset sorted from them (not recorded which). V usage is TRBV5-4 and J usage is TRBJ2-1; D is ambiguous. The clonotype was recovered from a man younger than 35 who had mild COVID-19 (a few samples of this study predate the infection). Cell type and time point are not known. The CDR3 reads CASSLGLLSSGYNEQFF. The DNA of the CDR3 is TGTGCCAGCAGCTTGGGTTTGCTGAGTAGTGGTTACAATGAGCAGTTCTTC.